The 18 T cell receptor beta chains below all came from one sample that was sequenced in a study of CD8 T cells in Susac syndrome. cDNA came from approximately 0.5 to 1 ug RNA primed by random hexamers. Each CDR3 protein is one row after TCRdb ran MiXCR on the immunoSEQ multiplex PCR reads. The sample has about 200,000 distinct CDR3 sequences, 85% to 95% seen once. Sequencing input: CD4+ T cells from PBMCs. All receptors derive from a human donor in good health.

The rearrangement joins TRBV7-2 to TRBJ1-6; 9 bases are shared with TRBD1. The length of the CDR3 is 13 residues. Looked up from germline, CDR1 is SGHTA and CDR2 is FQGNSA. The trim removed 10 bases at V and 10 bases at J, leaving 8 bases unmatched. CDR3 sequence reads: CAKTTGGNSPLHF. The CDR3 nucleotides read TGTGCCAAGACTACAGGGGGCAACTCACCCCTCCACTTT.

The genes are TRBV20-1 and TRBJ2-3, with a weak D call TRBD2 (6 bases). From germline, CDR1 is DFQATT and CDR2 SNEGSKA (reference sequence). The V end lost 2 bases, the J end lost 2 bases, and 11 bases lay between the germline ends. The CDR3 loop spans 14 amino acids. CDR3 in DNA: TGCAGTGCTAGATTAGGAGGGGACACAGATACGCAGTATTTT. This gives the protein CSARLGGDTDTQYF.

V usage is TRBV9 and J usage is TRBJ2-4, with D uncertain. This CDR3 has 14 residues. Germline assignment: CDR1 SGDLS and CDR2 YYNGEE. V dropped 0 bases and J dropped 3 bases, with 7 bases sitting between them. In DNA, the CDR3 is TGTGCCAGCAGCGTAGCGGGCAACAAAAACATTCAGTACTTC. Protein sequence: CASSVAGNKNIQYF.

This chain connects TRBV12-5 to TRBJ2-1; tentatively, D is TRBD2 (5 bases). The CDR3 is 14 amino acids. Looked up from germline, CDR1 is LGHNT and CDR2 is FRNRAP. Trimming left V 4 bases short and J 6 bases short, with 13 bases between. The CDR3 loop reads CASGSPVRGNEQFF. Here the CDR3 DNA reads TGTGCTAGTGGTTCCCCGGTCCGGGGCAATGAGCAGTTCTTC.

This chain uses TRBV25-1 with TRBJ1-2; 8 positions match TRBD1. The CDR3 length is 13 residues. The germline V gene encodes CDR1 MGHDK and CDR2 SYGVNS. The V segment lost 5 bases and the J segment 4 bases; nucleotides outside the gene matches: 3. CDR3 bases: TGTGCCAGCAGTCCCAGGGGGCGCTATGGCTACACCTTC. This codes for CASSPRGRYGYTF.

The chain is built from TRBV24-1 and TRBJ2-5; maybe TRBD2 (6 bases). Germline CDR1 and CDR2: KGHDR and SFDVKD. The CDR3 is made up of 15 amino acids. Between the trimmed V and J ends, which lost 7 bases and 7 bases, there was a span of 21 bases. CDR3 residues: CATSPTGGMGGTQYF. The CDR3 nucleotides read TGTGCCACCAGCCCGACTGGCGGTATGGGGGGGACCCAGTACTTC.

This rearrangement joins TRBV20-1 to TRBJ1-4, with TRBD1 as a possible D gene (6 bases). The germline V and J ends were trimmed by 4 bases and 6 bases, with 15 bases remaining between them. This CDR3 has 14 amino acids. Germline V gives CDR1 DFQATT, CDR2 SNEGSKA (reference sequence). The chain's CDR3 is CSATGSGAHEKLFF. The CDR3 region has the DNA TGCAGTGCTACAGGGTCAGGGGCCCATGAAAAACTGTTTTTT.

The chain links TRBV5-6 to TRBJ2-7; D is possibly TRBD1 (6 bases). CDR1 and CDR2 from the germline V gene are SGHDT and YYEEEE. There are 16 residues in the CDR3. Between the trimmed V and J ends, which lost 1 base and 2 bases, there was a span of 16 bases. As DNA, the CDR3 is TGTGCCAGCAGCTTGCGGTACAGGGTGCGGGCCTACGAGCAGTACGTC. Translation gives CASSLRYRVRAYEQYV.

This clonotype was observed a few times. The chain couples TRBV9 to TRBJ2-3; D uncertain. CDR1 and CDR2 (germline): SGDLS, YYNGEE. The CDR3 is made up of 13 amino acids. V lost 0 bases to trimming and J lost 3 bases, with 5 bases between them. The CDR3 protein is CASSVVSTDTQYF. DNA for the CDR3: TGTGCCAGCAGCGTAGTTAGTACAGATACGCAGTATTTT.

V gene TRBV20-1 combines with J gene TRBJ1-2, with D possibly matching TRBD1 (5 bases). V lost 3 bases, J lost 5 bases, and 13 bases lay in between. This CDR3 has 13 residues. Germline CDR1 DFQATT, CDR2 SNEGSKA (reference sequence). The CDR3 loop is CSASEGLGYGYTF. CDR3 DNA sequence: TGCAGTGCTAGCGAGGGGCTGGGGTATGGCTACACCTTC.

The chain uses TRBV9 and TRBJ2-5; the D is unclear. Trimming pared 0 bases from V and 7 bases from J, leaving 13 bases between. Germline V gene data show CDR1 as SGDLS and CDR2 as YYNGEE. The CDR3 totals 14 residues. The chain's CDR3 is CASSVVHTGGTQYF. The CDR3 coding sequence is TGTGCCAGCAGCGTAGTTCACACGGGCGGGACCCAGTACTTC.

This rearrangement joins TRBV29-1 to TRBJ1-2; 7 positions match TRBD1. Per germline, CDR1 SQVTM and CDR2 ANQGSEA. This CDR3 contains 13 residues. The ends lost 4 bases at V and 3 bases at J; junction bases unmatched: 5. The CDR3 loop is CSVGRGRDYGYTF. The CDR3 bases are TGCAGCGTTGGGAGGGGGCGAGACTATGGCTACACCTTC.

J is TRBJ2-1 and V is TRBV4-1; D unclear. V shed 3 bases and J shed 5 bases, with 11 bases lying between them. The CDR3 runs to 14 residues. Per germline, CDR1 MGHRA and CDR2 YSYEKL. The CDR3 bases are TGCGCCAGCAGCCAGTTGACAAGTAACAATGAGCAGTTCTTC. It translates to CASSQLTSNNEQFF.

The chain is built from TRBV15 and TRBJ1-3; D not certain. The V gene's germline CDR1 is LNHNV and CDR2 YYDKDF (reference sequence). The CDR3 runs to 15 residues. The V end lost 2 bases, the J end lost 1 base, and 9 bases lay between the germline ends. In DNA form, the CDR3 reads TGTGCCACCAGCAGAACTACAGATTCTGGAAACACCATATATTTT. The encoded protein is CATSRTTDSGNTIYF.

V usage is TRBV30 and J usage is TRBJ1-2; tentative D call: TRBD1 (6 bases). V was clipped by 5 bases and J by 6 bases, with 10 bases between them. Germline V gene lookup returns CDR1 GTSNPN and CDR2 SVGIG (reference sequence). There are 11 residues in the CDR3. The CDR3 DNA follows: TGTGCCTGGGGGGGCCGGGATGGCTACACCTTC. This translates into CAWGGRDGYTF.

The chain carries TRBV2 and TRBJ2-2, with TRBD2 as a possible D gene (5 bases). From germline, CDR1 is SNHLY and CDR2 FYNNEI. The CDR3 extends over 13 amino acids. V shed 7 bases and J shed 6 bases, with 12 bases lying between them. The CDR3 DNA reads as TGTGCCAGCATGAGGGAAGCCTCCGGGGAGCTGTTTTTT. Amino acid sequence: CASMREASGELFF.

This sequence joins TRBV27 and TRBJ2-3; TRBD2 might be the D (6 bases). The V end was cut by 8 bases, the J end by 6 bases, with 18 bases between. The CDR3 is 14 residues long. Germline V gene sequence: CDR1 MNHEY, CDR2 SMNVEV (reference sequence). CDR3 bases: TGTGCCAGCGTTAAACTAGCAGATCGCGATACGCAGTATTTT. Its translation: CASVKLADRDTQYF.

The sample holds one count of this clonotype. The V and J genes are TRBV7-6 and TRBJ1-1; 12 bases map to TRBD1. Looked up from germline, CDR1 is SGHVS and CDR2 is FNYEAQ. After removal of 5 bases from V and 0 bases from J, the junction contained 4 bases not matched to a gene. The CDR3 spans 16 residues. The CDR3 DNA reads TGTGCCAGCAGCACCGGGACAGGGGGCTTGAACACTGAAGCTTTCTTT. It is translated as CASSTGTGGLNTEAFF. Full variable domain (outside the CDR3, taken from reference TRBV7-6 and TRBJ1-1): GAGVSQSPRYKVTKRGQDVALRCDPISGHVSLYWYRQALGQGPEFLTYFNYEAQQDKSGLPNDRFSAERPEGSISTLTIQRTEQRDSAMYRCASSTGTGGLNTEAFFGQGTRLTVV.